This T cell receptor beta chain was identified during a study of T-cell memory formation after mild COVID-19. Constant-segment primers and 5'RACE yielded cDNA libraries for TCR alpha and TCR beta, each carrying sample barcodes and UMIs. TCRdb re-analysed the 5' RACE reads in MiXCR, keeping a single row per CDR3 protein. Among around 340,000 distinct CDR3 sequences, 10% to 15% were seen once, and the ten largest hold roughly a fifth. General study findings and limits: Specificity for SARS-CoV-2 was not confirmed among the second-wave clones peaking on day 37.

As to this clonotype: Its antigen is still unknown.

Germline assignment: CDR1 SEHNR and CDR2 FQNEAQ (reference sequence). Between the trimmed V and J ends, which lost 3 bases and 4 bases, there was a span of 8 bases. The CDR3 has 13 amino acids. This TCR was sampled from a man in his late teens or twenties who had mild COVID-19 (a few samples of this study predate the infection). Cell type and time point are not known. Sequenced material: PBMCs or a T cell subset sorted from them (not recorded which). The V call is TRBV7-9, the J call TRBJ2-3; D unresolved. CDR3: CASSFPFADTQYF. The CDR3 nucleotides are TGTGCCAGCAGCTTCCCCTTCGCAGATACGCAGTATTTT.